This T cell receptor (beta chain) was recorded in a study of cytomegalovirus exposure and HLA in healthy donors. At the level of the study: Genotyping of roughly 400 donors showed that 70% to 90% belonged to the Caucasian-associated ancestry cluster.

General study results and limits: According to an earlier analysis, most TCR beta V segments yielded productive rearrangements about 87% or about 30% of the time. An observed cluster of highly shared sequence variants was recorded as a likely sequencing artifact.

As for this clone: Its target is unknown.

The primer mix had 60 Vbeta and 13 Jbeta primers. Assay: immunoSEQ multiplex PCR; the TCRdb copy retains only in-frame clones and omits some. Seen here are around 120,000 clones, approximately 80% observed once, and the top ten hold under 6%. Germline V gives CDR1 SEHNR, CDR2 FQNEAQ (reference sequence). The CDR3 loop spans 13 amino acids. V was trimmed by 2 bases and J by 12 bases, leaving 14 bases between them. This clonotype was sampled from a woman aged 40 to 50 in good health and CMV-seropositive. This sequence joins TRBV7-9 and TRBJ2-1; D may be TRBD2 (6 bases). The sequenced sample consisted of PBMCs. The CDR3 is CASSLTGDSWQFF. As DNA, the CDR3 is TGTGCCAGCAGCTTAACGGGGGATAGCTGGCAGTTCTTC.